This entry lists 18 T cell receptor beta chains sequenced from one sample in a study of beta chain features in type 1 diabetes. Sequencing targeted expressed TCRB transcripts, as all isolated RNA had been reverse transcribed. Generated by immunoSEQ multiplex PCR, the TCRdb table keeps only in-frame clones and is missing some. The sample yields roughly 240,000 clones, 14% seen once. Sample: naive CD4+ T cells from blood. The receptors come from a woman in her thirties or forties in good health.

This clone came up a few times. The V gene is TRBV29-1, the J gene TRBJ2-5, with TRBD2 matching 8 bases. This CDR3 is 14 amino acids long. The V and J ends lost 4 bases and 1 base, in that order; junction bases with no gene match: 5. CDR1 SQVTM and CDR2 ANQGSEA come from the germline V gene. CDR3 in DNA: TGCAGCGTTGGGAGCGGGGGCCTCCAAGAGACCCAGTACTTC. Amino acid sequence: CSVGSGGLQETQYF. Looking up the rest from reference TRBV29-1 and TRBJ2-5 gives the full variable domain: SAVISQKPSRDICQRGTSLTIQCQVDSQVTMMFWYRQQPGQSLTLIATANQGSEATYESGFVIDKFPISRPNLTFSTLTVSNMSPEDSSIYLCSVGSGGLQETQYFGPGTRLLVL.

The V gene is TRBV13, the J gene TRBJ2-5; the D is unclear. The V and J ends lost 2 bases and 4 bases respectively, with 2 bases between them. This CDR3 spans 11 amino acids. Germline values: CDR1 PRHDT, CDR2 FYEKMQ (reference sequence). In DNA, the CDR3 is TGTGCCAGCAGCTTACGAGAGACCCAGTACTTC. Translating it yields CASSLRETQYF.

The rearrangement joins TRBV9 to TRBJ1-4; the match to TRBD1 covers 9 bases. CDR3 length: 16 amino acids. Looked up from germline, CDR1 is SGDLS and CDR2 is YYNGEE. V dropped 4 bases and J dropped 5; count of bases not matched to a gene: 9. CDR3 in amino acids: CASSKGQGTVNEKLFF. CDR3 DNA sequence: TGTGCCAGCAGCAAAGGACAGGGGACGGTGAATGAAAAACTGTTTTTT.

This clone was observed a handful of times. This chain links TRBV7-9 with TRBJ2-7; D is undetermined. The germline V gene has CDR1 SEHNR and CDR2 FQNEAQ (reference sequence). The CDR3 loop spans 14 amino acids. V dropped 1 base and J dropped 11 bases, with 18 bases sitting between them. In DNA form, the CDR3 reads TGTGCCAGCAGCTTAGAGTCGCCCGGAACCGCGGAGTACTTC. Translating gives CASSLESPGTAEYF.

A few counts support this clone. The V and J genes are TRBV6-5 and TRBJ1-2, with 7 bases matching TRBD1. J lost 4 bases, V lost 7 bases, and 3 bases had no gene match. This CDR3 comprises 12 residues. Germline V gene sequence: CDR1 MNHEY, CDR2 SVGAGI. The CDR3 reads CASNQGGYGYTF. CDR3 nucleotides: TGTGCCAGCAACCAGGGGGGCTATGGCTACACCTTC.

V gene TRBV5-4 combines with J gene TRBJ2-1, with D maybe TRBD1 (6 bases). The germline V gene has CDR1 SGHNT and CDR2 YYREEE (reference sequence). The CDR3 length is 16 residues. Trimming took off 0 bases at V and 6 bases at J, with 16 bases between the two ends. The CDR3 loop is CASSLGVTGTSNEQFF. CDR3 nucleotide sequence: TGTGCCAGCAGCTTGGGGGTGACAGGAACATCCAATGAGCAGTTCTTC.

This clone was seen a few times. The genes are TRBV6-6 and TRBJ1-6; D remains unclear. CDR1 is MNHNY, CDR2 SVGAGI, per germline (reference sequence). The V end was cut by 8 bases, the J end by 4 bases, with 3 bases between. The CDR3 totals 11 residues. CDR3 loop: CASEYNSPLHF. The CDR3 nucleotides are TGTGCCAGCGAGTATAATTCACCCCTCCACTTT.

This clone has more than one count but fewer than ten. The chain is built from TRBV6-6 and TRBJ2-7; the D gene is possibly TRBD2 (5 bases). V was shortened by 6 bases and J by 6 bases, with 15 bases between the two germline ends. The CDR3 is made up of 13 amino acids. Germline V CDR1 and CDR2: MNHNY, SVGAGI (reference sequence). The CDR3 DNA is TGTGCCAGCAGCTCCAAAGAGGGCGCCGAGCAGTACTTC. This encodes CASSSKEGAEQYF.

The rearrangement links TRBV19 to TRBJ1-1, with a possible D match to TRBD1 (5 bases). CDR3 size: 14 residues. The V gene's germline CDR1 is LNHDA and CDR2 SQIVND (reference sequence). V was clipped by 4 bases and J by 2 bases, with 11 bases between them. The chain's CDR3 is CASSNRQFNTEAFF. The CDR3 DNA follows: TGTGCCAGTAGTAACAGACAGTTTAACACTGAAGCTTTCTTT.

This clone appeared a few times. The chain's CDR3 is CASSRSTEDTQYF. CDR3 DNA: TGTGCCAGCAGCCGATCAACGGAGGATACGCAGTATTTT. This chain connects TRBV7-2 to TRBJ2-3; no clear D. V gave up 5 bases and J gave up 6 bases, with 12 bases separating them. This CDR3 contains 13 residues. Germline CDR1 is SGHTA and CDR2 is FQGNSA.

V gene TRBV2 combines with J gene TRBJ1-5; D remains unclear. Between the trimmed V and J ends, which lost 3 bases and 2 bases, there was a span of 11 bases. The CDR3 sequence is 15 residues long. Looked up from germline, CDR1 is SNHLY and CDR2 is FYNNEI. This CDR3 is CASSEWRYGNQPQHF. Written as DNA, the CDR3 is TGTGCCAGCAGTGAGTGGAGGTACGGCAATCAGCCCCAGCATTTT.

V usage is TRBV9 and J usage is TRBJ1-2, with D perhaps TRBD1 (6 bases). Germline V gene sequence: CDR1 SGDLS, CDR2 YYNGEE. CDR3 length: 13 residues. The V end was cut by 3 bases, the J end by 5 bases, with 11 bases between. The CDR3, as DNA: TGTGCCAGCAGCGATGGTCAGGGGTATGGCTACACCTTC. Residues: CASSDGQGYGYTF.

The chain uses TRBV6-5 and TRBJ2-7; 8 bases fit TRBD1. V shed 7 bases, J shed 6 bases, and the junction held 5 bases outside the gene matches. Germline-derived CDR1 and CDR2 are MNHEY and SVGAGI. The CDR3 covers 12 residues. The CDR3 DNA is TGTGCCAGCAAAGGCAGGGGGCTCGAGCAGTACTTC. Amino acids: CASKGRGLEQYF.

V and J are TRBV27 and TRBJ1-2, with 10 nucleotides matching TRBD1. This CDR3 comprises 18 residues. V shed 5 bases, J shed 5 bases, and the junction held 17 bases outside the gene matches. CDR1 and CDR2 (germline): MNHEY, SMNVEV (reference sequence). In DNA, the CDR3 is TGTGCCAGCAGTCCGTCGGACAGGGGGAATCCGATTCTATATGGCTACACCTTC. Encoded protein: CASSPSDRGNPILYGYTF.

In this sample, this clone turned up a few times. The chain has TRBV7-9 and TRBJ2-7; TRBD1 matches 10 bases. Unmatched junction bases numbered 9, after V lost 2 bases and J lost 5 bases. Germline values: CDR1 SEHNR, CDR2 FQNEAQ (reference sequence). The CDR3 totals 16 residues. CDR3 nucleotide sequence: TGTGCCAGCAGCTTACTTTCGACAGGGGGCATCAACGAGCAGTACTTC. The encoded protein is CASSLLSTGGINEQYF.

This clone was detected a few times. The chain joins TRBV5-4 to TRBJ2-5; 7 bases are a match to TRBD2. The CDR3 has 15 residues. Germline V gene sequence: CDR1 SGHNT, CDR2 YYREEE (reference sequence). Germline trimming cut 0 bases from V and 4 bases from J; bases unmatched to any gene: 6. CDR3 loop: CASSLGFSGGETQYF. CDR3 coding DNA: TGTGCCAGCAGCTTGGGGTTTTCGGGAGGAGAGACCCAGTACTTC.

The J gene is TRBJ2-3, the V gene TRBV2; D might be TRBD2 (6 bases). Germline loops: CDR1 SNHLY, CDR2 FYNNEI. The CDR3 length is 18 residues. V lost 8 bases and J 2 bases, leaving 26 bases between the germline ends. This CDR3 is CASRIGGLVPANTDTQYF. The CDR3 DNA follows: TGTGCCAGCCGAATAGGAGGGCTGGTACCTGCGAACACAGATACGCAGTATTTT. The full variable domain, its missing parts supplied by reference TRBV2 and TRBJ2-3, is EPEVTQTPSHQVTQMGQEVILRCVPISNHLYFYWYRQILGQKVEFLVSFYNNEISEKSEIFDDQFSVERPDGSNFTLKIRSTKLEDSAMYFCASRIGGLVPANTDTQYFGPGTRLTVL.

This clone was seen only a few times. This chain uses TRBV5-4 with TRBJ2-3; possible D gene TRBD1, 6 bases. Trimming stripped 1 base from V and 4 bases from J, with 10 bases between. Germline V gene lookup returns CDR1 SGHNT and CDR2 YYREEE (reference sequence). This CDR3 region has 14 residues. For the CDR3, the DNA is TGTGCCAGCAGCTTGACAGGGTCCCCAGATACGCAGTATTTT. Translating gives CASSLTGSPDTQYF.